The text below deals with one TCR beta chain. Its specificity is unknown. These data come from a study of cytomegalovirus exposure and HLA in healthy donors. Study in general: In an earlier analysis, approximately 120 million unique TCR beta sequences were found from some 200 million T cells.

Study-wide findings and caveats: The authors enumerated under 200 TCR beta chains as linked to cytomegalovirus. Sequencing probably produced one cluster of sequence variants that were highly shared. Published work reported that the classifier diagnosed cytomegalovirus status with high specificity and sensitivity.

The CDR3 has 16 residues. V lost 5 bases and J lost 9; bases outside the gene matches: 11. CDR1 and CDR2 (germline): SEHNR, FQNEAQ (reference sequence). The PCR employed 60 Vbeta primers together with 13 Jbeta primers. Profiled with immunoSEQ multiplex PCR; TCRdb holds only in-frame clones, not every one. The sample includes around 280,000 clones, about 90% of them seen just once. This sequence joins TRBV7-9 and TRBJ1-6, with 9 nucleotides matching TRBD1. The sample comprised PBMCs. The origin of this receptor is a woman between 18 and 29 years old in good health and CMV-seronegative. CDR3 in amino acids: CASSPPGTGIFSPLHF. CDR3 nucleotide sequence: TGTGCCAGCAGCCCCCCTGGGACAGGGATTTTTTCACCCCTCCACTTT. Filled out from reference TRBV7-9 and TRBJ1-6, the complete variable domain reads DTGVSQNPRHKITKRGQNVTFRCDPISEHNRLYWYRQTLGQGPEFLTYFQNEAQLEKSRLLSDRFSAERPKGSFSTLEIQRTEQGDSAMYLCASSPPGTGIFSPLHFGNGTRLTVT.